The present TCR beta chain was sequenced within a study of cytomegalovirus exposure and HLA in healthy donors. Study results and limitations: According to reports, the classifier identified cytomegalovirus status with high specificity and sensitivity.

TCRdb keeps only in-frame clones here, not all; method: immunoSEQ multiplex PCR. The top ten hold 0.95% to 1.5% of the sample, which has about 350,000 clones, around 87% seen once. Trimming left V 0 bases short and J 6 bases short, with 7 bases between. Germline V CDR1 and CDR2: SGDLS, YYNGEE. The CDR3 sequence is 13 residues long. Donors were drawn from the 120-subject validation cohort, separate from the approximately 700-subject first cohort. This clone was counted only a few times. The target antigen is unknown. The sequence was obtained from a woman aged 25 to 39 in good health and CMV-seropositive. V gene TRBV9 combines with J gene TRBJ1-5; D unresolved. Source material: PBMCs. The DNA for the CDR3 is TGTGCCAGCAGCGTAGGGGCAGGTCAGCCCCAGCATTTT. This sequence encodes CASSVGAGQPQHF. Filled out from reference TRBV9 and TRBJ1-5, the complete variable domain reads DSGVTQTPKHLITATGQRVTLRCSPRSGDLSVYWYQQSLDQGLQFLIQYYNGEERAKGNILERFSAQQFPDLHSELNLSSLELGDSALYFCASSVGAGQPQHFGDGTRLSIL.